These T cell receptor beta chains were read from a single sample in a study of blood T cell repertoires in COVID-19. Profiling relied on immunoSEQ multiplex PCR, and the TCRdb table lists in-frame clones only, not all of them. Here the sample spans approximately 150,000 clones, 85% to 90% being singletons. The specimen was peripheral blood. These receptors all stem from a woman aged 55-70 years with acute or convalescent COVID-19. Both conserved end residues are part of each CDR3. The D gene is left open where the match is weak. Not all rows give a size; the values are once, few, many and, for expanded clones, a class.

d_call,clone_size,j_call,v_call,cdr3_nt,cdr3_aa
NA,NA,TRBJ2-3,TRBV7-9,TGTGCCAGCAGCCAGACTCTAGTTACGCAGTATTTT,CASSQTLVTQYF
TRBD1,NA,TRBJ2-7,TRBV2,TGTGCCACCCGACCGGGACAGAACTCCTACGAGCAGTACTTC,CATRPGQNSYEQYF
TRBD1,NA,TRBJ1-2,TRBV7-2,TGTGCCAGCAGCTTAACAGGGGGGAACTATGGCTACACCTTC,CASSLTGGNYGYTF
NA,NA,TRBJ1-1,TRBV28,TGTGCCAGCAGTTACACATACACTGAAGCTTTCTTT,CASSYTYTEAFF
TRBD2,NA,TRBJ2-1,TRBV11-2,TGTGCCAGCAGCTTTAGACTAGCGGGGGGCGGTGAGCAGTTCTTC,CASSFRLAGGGEQFF
NA,NA,TRBJ1-5,TRBV4-1,TGCGCCAGCAGCCAAGGGTCAGGGCTAAGCAATCAGCCCCAGCATTTT,CASSQGSGLSNQPQHF
NA,few,TRBJ2-3,TRBV6-5,TGTGCCAGCAAAGAAACTGCGGGCACAGATACGCAGTATTTT,CASKETAGTDTQYF
TRBD1,NA,TRBJ1-3,TRBV10-2,TGCGCCAGCAGTGAGTTGGGACAGGGTGTTGGAAACACCATATATTTT,CASSELGQGVGNTIYF
TRBD1,NA,TRBJ2-6,TRBV19,TGTGCCAGTAGTATGAGACAGGGGTTCCCGTCCTCTGGGGCCAACGTCCTGACTTTC,CASSMRQGFPSSGANVLTF
TRBD2,NA,TRBJ2-7,TRBV11-1,TGTGCCAGCAGCTTTGGACTAGCGACTTACGAGCAGTACTTC,CASSFGLATYEQYF
NA,NA,TRBJ2-2,TRBV13,TGTGCCAGCAGCTCCATAGAAAGTGGTGGGGAGCTGTTTTTT,CASSSIESGGELFF
NA,NA,TRBJ2-6,TRBV9,TGTGCCAGCAGTAGACAGCCAACGGCTGGGGCCAACGTCCTGACTTTC,CASSRQPTAGANVLTF
NA,NA,TRBJ1-3,TRBV11-3,TGTGCCAGCACGCCACTCTCTGGAAACACCATATATTTT,CASTPLSGNTIYF
TRBD1,NA,TRBJ2-2,TRBV7-9,TGTGCCAGCAGCCCTTGGACGACAGGGGGCGCGGGCGGGGAGCTGTTTTTT,CASSPWTTGGAGGELFF
NA,NA,TRBJ2-7,TRBV21-1,TGTGCCAGCAGCAATGAAGGAGATTTGGCAGGGGCCCGACCCCTCTCCTACGAGCAGTACTTC,CASSNEGDLAGARPLSYEQYF
NA,once,TRBJ1-1,TRBV19,TGTGCCAGTAGTATGAGTTCCATTGATGGCACTGAAGCTTTCTTT,CASSMSSIDGTEAFF
TRBD2,NA,TRBJ2-5,TRBV18,TGTGCCAGCTCACCTGGACTAGCGGGGGGCCAAGAGACCCAGTACTTC,CASSPGLAGGQETQYF
NA,NA,TRBJ1-2,TRBV11-2,TGTGCCAGCAGCTTAAGAGGGTCGGAGGGCTACACCTTC,CASSLRGSEGYTF
NA,few,TRBJ1-1,TRBV3-1/TRBV3-2,TGTGCCAGCAGCCAAATTAGGAACACTGAAGCTTTCTTT,CASSQIRNTEAFF
NA,NA,TRBJ2-7,TRBV13,TGTGCCAGCAGCAAGACAGGCCGCCTCTCCTACGAGCAGTACTTC,CASSKTGRLSYEQYF
NA,few,TRBJ1-4,TRBV12-3/TRBV12-4,TGTGCCAGCAGACCCCCCTCGGGTGAAAAACTGTTTTTT,CASRPPSGEKLFF
TRBD1,NA,TRBJ1-1,TRBV28,TGTGCCAGCAGCCTGGGACAGGTCTACACTGAAGCTTTCTTT,CASSLGQVYTEAFF
NA,once,TRBJ2-5,TRBV4-1,TGCGCCAGCAGCCAAGACCTTCAGCAAGAGACCCAGTACTTC,CASSQDLQQETQYF